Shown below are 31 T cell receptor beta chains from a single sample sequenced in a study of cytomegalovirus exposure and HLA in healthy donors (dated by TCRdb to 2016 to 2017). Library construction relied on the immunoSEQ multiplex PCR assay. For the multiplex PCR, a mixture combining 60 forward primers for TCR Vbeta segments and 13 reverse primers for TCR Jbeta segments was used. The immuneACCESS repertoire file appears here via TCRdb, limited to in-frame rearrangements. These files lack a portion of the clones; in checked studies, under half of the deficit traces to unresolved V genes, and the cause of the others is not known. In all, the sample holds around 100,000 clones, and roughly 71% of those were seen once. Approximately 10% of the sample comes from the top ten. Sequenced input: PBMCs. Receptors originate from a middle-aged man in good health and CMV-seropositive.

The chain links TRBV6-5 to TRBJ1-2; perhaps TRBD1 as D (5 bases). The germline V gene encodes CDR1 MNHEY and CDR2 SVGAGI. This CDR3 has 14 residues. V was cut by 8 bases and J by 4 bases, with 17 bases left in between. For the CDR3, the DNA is TGTGCCAGCGCCCGTTCAGGGATGAGCTATGGCTACACCTTC. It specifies CASARSGMSYGYTF.

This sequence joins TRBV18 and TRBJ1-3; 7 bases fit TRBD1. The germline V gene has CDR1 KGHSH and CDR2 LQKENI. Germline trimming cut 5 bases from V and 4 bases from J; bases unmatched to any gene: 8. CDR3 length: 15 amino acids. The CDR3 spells CASSTGQAWGNTIYF. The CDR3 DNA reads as TGTGCCAGCTCAACTGGACAGGCGTGGGGAAACACCATATATTTT.

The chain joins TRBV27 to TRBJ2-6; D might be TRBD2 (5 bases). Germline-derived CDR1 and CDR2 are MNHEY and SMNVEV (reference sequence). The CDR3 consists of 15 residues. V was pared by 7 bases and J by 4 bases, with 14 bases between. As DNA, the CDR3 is TGTGCCAGCACCCGAAGCGGCTCCGGGGCCAACGTCCTGACTTTC. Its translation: CASTRSGSGANVLTF.

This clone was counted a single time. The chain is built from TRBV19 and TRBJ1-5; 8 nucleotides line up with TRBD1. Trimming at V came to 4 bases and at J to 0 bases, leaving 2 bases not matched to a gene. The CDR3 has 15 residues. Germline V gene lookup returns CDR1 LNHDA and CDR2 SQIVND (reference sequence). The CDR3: CASSKQGDSNQPQHF. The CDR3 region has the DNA TGTGCCAGTAGTAAACAGGGGGATAGCAATCAGCCCCAGCATTTT.

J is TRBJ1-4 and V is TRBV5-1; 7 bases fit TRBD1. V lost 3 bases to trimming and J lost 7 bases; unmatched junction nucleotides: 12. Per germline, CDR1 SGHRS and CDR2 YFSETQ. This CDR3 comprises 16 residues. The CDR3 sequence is CASSSPGEGAGEKLFF. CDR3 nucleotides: TGCGCCAGCAGCTCGCCGGGAGAGGGGGCAGGTGAAAAACTGTTTTTT.

Written as DNA, the CDR3 is TGTGTCAGAAGCTCAGGGACAGGGTACTCTGGAAACACCATATATTTT. It specifies CVRSSGTGYSGNTIYF. The V and J genes are TRBV7-5 and TRBJ1-3; TRBD1 is taken as the D call from the table, unchecked against the DNA. TRBV7-5 has pseudogene status. The CDR3 contains 16 residues.

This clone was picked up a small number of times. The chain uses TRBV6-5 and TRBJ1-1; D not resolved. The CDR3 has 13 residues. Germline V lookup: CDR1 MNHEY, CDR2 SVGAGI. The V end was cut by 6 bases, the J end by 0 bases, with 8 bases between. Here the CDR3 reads CASSQALNTEAFF. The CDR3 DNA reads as TGTGCCAGCAGCCAAGCCTTGAACACTGAAGCTTTCTTT.

Here the CDR3 reads CSVEGGISTDTQYF. CDR3 sequence (DNA): TGCAGCGTTGAGGGCGGGATCAGCACAGATACGCAGTATTTT. The rearrangement joins TRBV29-1 to TRBJ2-3, with a tentative D call TRBD2 (6 bases). The CDR3 is 14 amino acids. The germline CDR1 and CDR2 sequences are SQVTM and ANQGSEA. Trimming left V 3 bases short and J 0 bases short, with 10 bases between.

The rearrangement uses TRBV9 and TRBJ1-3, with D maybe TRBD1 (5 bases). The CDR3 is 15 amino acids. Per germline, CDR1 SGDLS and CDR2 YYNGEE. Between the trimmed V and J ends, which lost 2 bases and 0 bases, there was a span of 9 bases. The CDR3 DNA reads TGTGCCAGCAGCGTCGGACAAAACTCTGGAAACACCATATATTTT. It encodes CASSVGQNSGNTIYF.

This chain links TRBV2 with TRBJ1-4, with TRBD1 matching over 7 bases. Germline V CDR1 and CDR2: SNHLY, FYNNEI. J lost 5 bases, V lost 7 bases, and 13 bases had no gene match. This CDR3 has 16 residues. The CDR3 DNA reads TGTGCCAGCACCCGAAACCTAGACAGGGAAAATGAAAAACTGTTTTTT. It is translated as CASTRNLDRENEKLFF.

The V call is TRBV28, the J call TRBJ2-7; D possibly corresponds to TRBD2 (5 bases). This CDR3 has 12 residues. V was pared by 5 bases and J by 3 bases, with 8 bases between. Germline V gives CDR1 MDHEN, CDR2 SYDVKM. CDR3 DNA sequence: TGTGCCAGCAGTCCGGGGAACTACGAGCAGTACTTC. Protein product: CASSPGNYEQYF.

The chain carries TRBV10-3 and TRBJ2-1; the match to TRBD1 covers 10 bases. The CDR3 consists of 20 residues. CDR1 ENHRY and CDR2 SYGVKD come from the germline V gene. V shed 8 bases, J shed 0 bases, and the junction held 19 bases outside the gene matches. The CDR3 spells CAISRPPGQGNLFSYNEQFF. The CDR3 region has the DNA TGTGCCATCTCTCGTCCGCCGGGACAGGGGAATCTTTTCTCCTACAATGAGCAGTTCTTC.

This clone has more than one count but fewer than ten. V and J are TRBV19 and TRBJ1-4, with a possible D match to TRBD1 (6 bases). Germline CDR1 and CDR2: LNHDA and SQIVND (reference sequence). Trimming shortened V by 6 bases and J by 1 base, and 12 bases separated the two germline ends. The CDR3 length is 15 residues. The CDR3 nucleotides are TGTGCCAGTAGCATTACAGGGCGAACTAATGAAAAACTGTTTTTT. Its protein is CASSITGRTNEKLFF. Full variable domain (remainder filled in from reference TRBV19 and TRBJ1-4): DGGITQSPKYLFRKEGQNVTLSCEQNLNHDAMYWYRQDPGQGLRLIYYSQIVNDFQKGDIAEGYSVSREKKESFPLTVTSAQKNPTAFYLCASSITGRTNEKLFFGSGTQLSVL.

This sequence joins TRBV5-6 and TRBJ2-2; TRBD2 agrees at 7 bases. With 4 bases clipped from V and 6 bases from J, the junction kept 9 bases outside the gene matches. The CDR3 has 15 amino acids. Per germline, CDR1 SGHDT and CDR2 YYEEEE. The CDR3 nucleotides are TGTGCCAGCAGCACCGGACTAGGCGACGCCGGGGAGCTGTTTTTT. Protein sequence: CASSTGLGDAGELFF.

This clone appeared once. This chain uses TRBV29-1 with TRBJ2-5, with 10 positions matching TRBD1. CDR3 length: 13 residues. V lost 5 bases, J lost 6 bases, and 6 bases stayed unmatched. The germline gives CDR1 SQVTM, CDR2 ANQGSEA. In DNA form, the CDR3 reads TGCAGCGTTCTGGACAGGGGGGGGAAGACCCAGTACTTC. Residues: CSVLDRGGKTQYF.

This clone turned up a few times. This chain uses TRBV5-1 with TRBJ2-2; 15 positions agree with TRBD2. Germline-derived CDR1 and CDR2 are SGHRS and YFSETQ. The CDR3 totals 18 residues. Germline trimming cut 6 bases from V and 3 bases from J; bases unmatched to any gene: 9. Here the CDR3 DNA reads TGCGCCAGCACACGGACTAGCGGGAGGGCGAGGGACACCGGGGAGCTGTTTTTT. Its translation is CASTRTSGRARDTGELFF.

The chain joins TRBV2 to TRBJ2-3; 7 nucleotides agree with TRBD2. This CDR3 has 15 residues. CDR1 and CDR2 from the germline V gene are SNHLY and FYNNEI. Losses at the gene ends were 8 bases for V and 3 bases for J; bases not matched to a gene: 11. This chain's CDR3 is CASPIVREGTDTQYF. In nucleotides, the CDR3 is TGTGCCAGCCCGATTGTAAGGGAGGGGACAGATACGCAGTATTTT.

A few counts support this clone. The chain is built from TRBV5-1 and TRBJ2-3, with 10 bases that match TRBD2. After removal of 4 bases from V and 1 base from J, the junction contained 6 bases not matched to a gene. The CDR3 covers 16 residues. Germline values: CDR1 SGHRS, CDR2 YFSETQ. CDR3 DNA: TGCGCCAGCAGCACCTTAGCGGGAGGTGGCACAGATACGCAGTATTTT. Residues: CASSTLAGGGTDTQYF.

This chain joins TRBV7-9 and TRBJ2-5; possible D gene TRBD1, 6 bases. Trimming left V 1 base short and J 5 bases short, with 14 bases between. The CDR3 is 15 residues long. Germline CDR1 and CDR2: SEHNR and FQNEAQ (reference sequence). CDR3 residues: CASSLGGQAWETQYF. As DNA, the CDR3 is TGTGCCAGCAGCTTAGGGGGGCAGGCTTGGGAGACCCAGTACTTC. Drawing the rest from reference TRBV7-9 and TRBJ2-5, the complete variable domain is DTGVSQNPRHKITKRGQNVTFRCDPISEHNRLYWYRQTLGQGPEFLTYFQNEAQLEKSRLLSDRFSAERPKGSFSTLEIQRTEQGDSAMYLCASSLGGQAWETQYFGPGTRLLVL.

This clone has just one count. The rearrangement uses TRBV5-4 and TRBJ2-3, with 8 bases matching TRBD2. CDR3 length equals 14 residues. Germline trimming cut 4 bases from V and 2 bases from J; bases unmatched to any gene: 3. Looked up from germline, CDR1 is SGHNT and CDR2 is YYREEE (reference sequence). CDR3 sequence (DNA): TGTGCCAGCAGCACTAGCGGACTCACAGATACGCAGTATTTT. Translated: CASSTSGLTDTQYF.

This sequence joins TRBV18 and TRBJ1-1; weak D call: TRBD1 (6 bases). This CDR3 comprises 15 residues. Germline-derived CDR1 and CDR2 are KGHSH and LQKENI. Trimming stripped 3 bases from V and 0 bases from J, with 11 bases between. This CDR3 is CASSPRTVMNTEAFF. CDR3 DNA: TGTGCCAGCTCACCCAGGACAGTCATGAACACTGAAGCTTTCTTT.

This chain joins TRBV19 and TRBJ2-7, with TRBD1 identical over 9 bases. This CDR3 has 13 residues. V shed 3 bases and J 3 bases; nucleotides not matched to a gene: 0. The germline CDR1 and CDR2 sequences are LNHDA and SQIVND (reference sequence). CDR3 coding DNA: TGTGCCAGTAGTATGGGACAGGGCTACGAGCAGTACTTC. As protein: CASSMGQGYEQYF.

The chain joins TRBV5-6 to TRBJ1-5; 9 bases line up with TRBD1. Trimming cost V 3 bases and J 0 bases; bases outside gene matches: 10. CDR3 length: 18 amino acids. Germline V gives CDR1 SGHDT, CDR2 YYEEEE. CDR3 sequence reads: CASSSPDRGHYSNQPQHF. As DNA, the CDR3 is TGTGCCAGCAGCTCCCCGGACAGGGGACATTATAGCAATCAGCCCCAGCATTTT.

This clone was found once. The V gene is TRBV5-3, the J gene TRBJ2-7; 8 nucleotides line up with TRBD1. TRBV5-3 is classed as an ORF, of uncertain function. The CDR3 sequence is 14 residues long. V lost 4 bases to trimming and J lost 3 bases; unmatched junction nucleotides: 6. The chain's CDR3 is CARSPSGQGYEQYF. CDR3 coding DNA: TGTGCCAGAAGCCCCTCCGGACAGGGCTACGAGCAGTACTTC.

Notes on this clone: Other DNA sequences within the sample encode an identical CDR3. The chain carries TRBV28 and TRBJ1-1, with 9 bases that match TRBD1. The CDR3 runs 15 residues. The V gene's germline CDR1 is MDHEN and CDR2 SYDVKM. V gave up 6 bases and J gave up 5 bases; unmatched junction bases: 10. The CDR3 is CASSLGQGFRTEAFF. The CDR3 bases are TGTGCCAGCAGCCTAGGACAGGGGTTTAGAACTGAAGCTTTCTTT.

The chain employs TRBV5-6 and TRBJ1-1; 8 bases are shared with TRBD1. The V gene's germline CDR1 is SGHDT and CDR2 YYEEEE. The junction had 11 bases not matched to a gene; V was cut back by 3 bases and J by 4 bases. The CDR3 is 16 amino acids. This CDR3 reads CASSWGTGQGSTEAFF. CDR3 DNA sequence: TGTGCCAGCAGCTGGGGAACCGGACAGGGAAGCACTGAAGCTTTCTTT. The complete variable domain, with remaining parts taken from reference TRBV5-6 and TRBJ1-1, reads DAGVTQSPTHLIKTRGQQVTLRCSPKSGHDTVSWYQQALGQGPQFIFQYYEEEERQRGNFPDRFSGHQFPNYSSELNVNALLLGDSALYLCASSWGTGQGSTEAFFGQGTRLTVV.

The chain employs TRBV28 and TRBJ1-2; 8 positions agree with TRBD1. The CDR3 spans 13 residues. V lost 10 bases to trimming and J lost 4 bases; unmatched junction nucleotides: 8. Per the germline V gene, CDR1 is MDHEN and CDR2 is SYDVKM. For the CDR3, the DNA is TGTGCCATGACGGACAGGGAGGGCTATGGCTACACCTTC. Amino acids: CAMTDREGYGYTF.

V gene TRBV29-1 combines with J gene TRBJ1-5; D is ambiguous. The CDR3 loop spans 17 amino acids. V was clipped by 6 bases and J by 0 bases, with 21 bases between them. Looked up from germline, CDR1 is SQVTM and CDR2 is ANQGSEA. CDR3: CSVLAEASLYSNQPQHF. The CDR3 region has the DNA TGCAGCGTCCTAGCTGAAGCTTCCTTATATAGCAATCAGCCCCAGCATTTT.

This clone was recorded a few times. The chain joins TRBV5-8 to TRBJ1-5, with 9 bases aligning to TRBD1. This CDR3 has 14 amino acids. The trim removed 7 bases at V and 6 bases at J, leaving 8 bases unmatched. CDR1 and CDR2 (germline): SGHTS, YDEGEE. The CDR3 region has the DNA TGTGCCAGCGTCTTGGGACAGGGTAGTCAGCCCCAGCATTTT. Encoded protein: CASVLGQGSQPQHF.

This CDR3 reads CATSMSTVSGNTIYF. CDR3 nucleotide sequence: TGTGCCACCAGCATGTCGACAGTCTCTGGAAACACCATATATTTT. The chain couples TRBV15 to TRBJ1-3; TRBD1 is a possible D gene (5 bases). Germline loops: CDR1 LNHNV, CDR2 YYDKDF (reference sequence). V was pared by 4 bases and J by 0 bases, with 10 bases between. The CDR3 contains 15 residues.

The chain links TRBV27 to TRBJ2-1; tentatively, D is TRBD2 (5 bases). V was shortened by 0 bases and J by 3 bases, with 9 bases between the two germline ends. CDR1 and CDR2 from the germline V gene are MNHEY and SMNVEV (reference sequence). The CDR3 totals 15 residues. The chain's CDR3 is CASSLSRVLYNEQFF. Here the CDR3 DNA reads TGTGCCAGCAGTTTATCGCGGGTTCTCTACAATGAGCAGTTCTTC.